The clone carrying this TCR beta chain was recorded many times. From RNA transcripts, TCR beta CDR3 regions were amplified. When the TCR CDR3 underwent first-round RT-PCR, the HTBI primer set was used. TCRdb analysed the multiplex PCR reads with MiXCR anew, one entry per CDR3 protein. The sample holds hundreds of thousands of distinct CDR3 sequences, over 35% seen once. This record comes from a study of T cells in Graves' hyperthyroidism and ophthalmopathy. Material for sequencing was blood. This receptor was taken from a man in his late teens or twenties with Graves' hyperthyroidism.

The CDR3 spells CATRDFGETQYF. CDR3 in DNA: TGTGCCACCCGGGACTTTGGGGAGACCCAGTACTTC. The genes are TRBV10-3 and TRBJ2-5; the D gene is possibly TRBD2 (6 bases). V was trimmed by 10 bases and J by 5 bases, leaving 14 bases between them. The CDR3 has 12 amino acids. The germline CDR1 and CDR2 sequences are ENHRY and SYGVKD.